The 2 T cell receptor beta chains listed next were all sequenced from one sample in a study of early T cells in non-severe SARS-CoV-2 infection. TCRdb reprocessed the 5' RACE reads with MiXCR, giving one entry per CDR3 protein. The sample has some 59,000 distinct CDR3 sequences, about 10% seen once. Sequencing was carried out using whole blood. The source of these receptors is an adult who was a healthcare worker with PCR-confirmed SARS-CoV-2 infection or an uninfected control (not recorded which).

This rearrangement joins TRBV6-4 to TRBJ2-5; D not certain. CDR1 is MRHNA and CDR2 is SNTAGT in the germline V gene. The ends were cut back, 3 bases at V and 2 bases at J, with 13 bases in the middle. The CDR3 runs 15 residues. CDR3 coding DNA: TGTGCCAGCAGTGAAACCCCTGGAACTCAAGAGACCCAGTACTTC. This sequence encodes CASSETPGTQETQYF.

This clonotype occurred a few times. The CDR3 DNA follows: TGTGCCAGTAGTATCTGGCGCACCACTAACTATGGCTACACCTTC. Translated, it gives CASSIWRTTNYGYTF. This chain joins TRBV19 and TRBJ1-2; no firm D call. V lost 3 bases and J 0 bases, leaving 11 bases between the germline ends. CDR3 length: 15 amino acids. The V gene's germline CDR1 is LNHDA and CDR2 SQIVND (reference sequence).